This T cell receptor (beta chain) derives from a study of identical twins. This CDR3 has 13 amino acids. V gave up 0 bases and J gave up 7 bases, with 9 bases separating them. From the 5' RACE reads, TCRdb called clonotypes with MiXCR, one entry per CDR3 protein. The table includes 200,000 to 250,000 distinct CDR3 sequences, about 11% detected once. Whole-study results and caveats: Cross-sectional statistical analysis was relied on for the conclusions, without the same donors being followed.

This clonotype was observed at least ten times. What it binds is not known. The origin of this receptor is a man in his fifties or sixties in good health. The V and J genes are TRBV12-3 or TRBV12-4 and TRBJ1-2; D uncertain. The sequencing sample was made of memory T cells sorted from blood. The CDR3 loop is CASSLAGLGGYTF. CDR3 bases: TGTGCCAGCAGTTTAGCAGGGTTGGGTGGCTACACCTTC.